The clone carrying this T cell receptor beta chain was counted ten times or more. Antigen: not known. The time point here: patch test 1, 2 weeks after DPC sensitization. Treatment of the sample: therapeutic diphenylcyclopropenone sensitization with weekly scalp DPC. MiXCR, applied by TCRdb to the RACE reads, yields one record per CDR3 protein. The sample has approximately 400,000 distinct CDR3 sequences; more than 4.5% are singletons. This entry is derived from a study of human T cells and chemical hapten exposure. Regarding the study as a whole: PT1 expanded TCR numbers tracked positively with patch test score.

With 5 bases removed from V and 5 bases from J, the gap between germline ends came to 15 bases. CDR3 size: 15 residues. The germline V gene encodes CDR1 LGHDT and CDR2 YNNKEL (reference sequence). The receptor comes from a woman aged 50 to 60 with alopecia areata. Some clones in this sample may be carry-over from other donors' samples. The source was whole blood, collected in connection with sensitization to the hapten diphenylcyclopropenone (DPC). The chain couples TRBV3-1 to TRBJ1-4; tentatively, D is TRBD1 (5 bases). The chain's CDR3 is CASSTQGERNEKLFF. DNA of the CDR3: TGTGCCAGCAGCACCCAGGGAGAGAGGAATGAAAAACTGTTTTTT.